This T cell receptor beta chain was retrieved from a study of cytomegalovirus exposure and HLA in healthy donors. General observations from the study: It was assumed in the presence/absence analyses that sequencing depth was roughly uniform across donors.

This clone was counted once. The antigen is not known. The V end lost 6 bases, the J end lost 2 bases, and 14 bases lay between the germline ends. Germline V gene data show CDR1 as MNHNS and CDR2 as SASEGT. The CDR3 runs to 15 residues. Vbeta (60) and Jbeta (13) primers were used in the PCR. In the authors' workflow: Around 80 million unique TCR beta chains, roughly 11 million of them shared, were counted by a later analysis. Repertoires were generated with immunoSEQ multiplex PCR, while TCRdb's copy carries only in-frame clones and drops some. V and J calls and clone size are copied from that table; D and trimming were computed from the DNA. The table shows under 200,000 clones, with roughly 80% occurring only once.

The rearrangement uses TRBV6-1 and TRBJ2-1, with D uncertain. The clonotype originates from a woman under 30 in good health and CMV-seronegative. The sample consisted of PBMCs. CDR3 coding DNA: TGTGCCAGCAGAGCCAGGTTGACCACCTACAATGAGCAGTTCTTC. Translating it yields CASRARLTTYNEQFF.